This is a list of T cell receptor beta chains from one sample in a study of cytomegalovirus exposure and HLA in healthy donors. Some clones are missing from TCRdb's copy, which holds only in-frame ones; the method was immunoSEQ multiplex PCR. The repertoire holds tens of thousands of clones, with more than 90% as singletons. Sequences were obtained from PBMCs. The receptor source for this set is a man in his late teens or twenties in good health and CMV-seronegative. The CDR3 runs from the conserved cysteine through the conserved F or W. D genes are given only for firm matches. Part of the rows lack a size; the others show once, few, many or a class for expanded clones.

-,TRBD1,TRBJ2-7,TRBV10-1,CARFGTGEGF,TGCGCCAGATTTGGGACAGGGGAGGGATTC
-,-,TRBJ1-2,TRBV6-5,CASSPGGAGSWGYTF,TGTGCCAGCAGCCCCGGGGGGGCAGGTTCCTGGGGCTACACCTTC
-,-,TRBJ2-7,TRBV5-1,CASSNRQANSYEQYF,TGCGCCAGCAGCAATCGACAGGCGAACTCCTACGAGCAGTACTTC
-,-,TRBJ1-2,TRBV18,CASSYGTLEGIGYTF,TGTGCCAGCTCTTACGGGACGCTGGAGGGTATCGGCTACACCTTC
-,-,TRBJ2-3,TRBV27,CASSLGSGSTDTQYF,TGTGCCAGCAGTCTCGGTAGCGGAAGCACAGATACGCAGTATTTT
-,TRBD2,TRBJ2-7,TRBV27,CASSPFASGPYEQYF,TGTGCCAGCAGTCCTTTTGCTAGCGGCCCCTACGAGCAGTACTTC
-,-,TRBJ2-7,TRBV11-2,CASSTKPRGYSYEQYF,TGTGCCAGCAGCACCAAACCACGGGGTTACTCCTACGAGCAGTACTTC
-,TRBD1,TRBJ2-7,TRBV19,CASSIEDRDGYEQYF,TGTGCCAGTAGTATAGAGGACAGGGATGGCTACGAGCAGTACTTC
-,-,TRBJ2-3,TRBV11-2,CASSLAFPDTQYF,TGTGCCAGCAGCTTAGCCTTCCCAGATACGCAGTATTTT
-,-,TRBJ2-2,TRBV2,CASHQGTSNTGELFF,TGTGCCAGCCACCAGGGGACATCGAACACCGGGGAGCTGTTTTTT
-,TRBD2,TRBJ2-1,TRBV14,CASSPGLAGGISYNEQFF,TGTGCCAGCAGCCCGGGACTAGCGGGAGGTATATCCTACAATGAGCAGTTCTTC
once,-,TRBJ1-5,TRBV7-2,CASSYGGYQPQHF,TGTGCCAGCAGCTACGGGGGGTATCAGCCCCAGCATTTT
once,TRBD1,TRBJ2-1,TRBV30,CAWSAGTVTYNEQFF,TGTGCCTGGAGTGCCGGGACAGTAACATACAATGAGCAGTTCTTC
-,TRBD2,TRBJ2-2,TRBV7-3,CASSLFGASGSGTGELFF,TGTGCCAGCAGCTTATTTGGAGCTAGCGGGAGCGGAACCGGGGAGCTGTTTTTT
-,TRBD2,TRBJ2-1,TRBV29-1,CSFQGTEREYLF,TGCAGCTTTCAGGGGACTGAGCGGGAGTATCTCTTC
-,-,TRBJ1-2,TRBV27,CASSLSSGDRTYGYTF,TGTGCCAGCAGTTTATCGAGCGGGGACCGAACCTATGGCTACACCTTC
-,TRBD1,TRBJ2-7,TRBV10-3,CAINNPGTGVYEQYF,TGTGCCATCAATAACCCCGGGACAGGGGTCTACGAGCAGTACTTC
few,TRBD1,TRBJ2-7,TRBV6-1,CASKEQGDLYEQYF,TGTGCCAGCAAGGAACAGGGGGACCTCTACGAGCAGTACTTC
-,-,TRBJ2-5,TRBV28,CASPSNRPLRETQYF,TGTGCCAGCCCCTCTAACAGGCCCCTGAGGGAGACCCAGTACTTC
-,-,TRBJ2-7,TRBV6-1,CASNFDSQRLYEQYF,TGTGCCAGCAATTTTGACTCGCAGAGGCTTTACGAGCAGTACTTC
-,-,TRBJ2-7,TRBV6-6,CASTDFEREQYF,TGTGCCAGCACCGACTTCGAGCGAGAGCAGTACTTC
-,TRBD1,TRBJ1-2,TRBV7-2,CASSLRDRGDLNYGYTF,TGTGCCAGCAGCTTAAGGGACAGGGGCGATCTTAACTATGGCTACACCTTC
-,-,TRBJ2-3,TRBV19,CASSPGGGVDTQYF,TGTGCCAGTAGTCCGGGTGGAGGTGTAGATACGCAGTATTTT
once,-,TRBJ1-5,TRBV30,CACKRGKGHDSNQPQHF,TGTGCCTGTAAGAGGGGCAAGGGACACGATAGCAATCAGCCCCAGCATTTT
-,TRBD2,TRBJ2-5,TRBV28,CASSPSPIGEGETQYF,TGTGCCAGCAGTCCCTCGCCGATAGGGGAGGGTGAGACCCAGTACTTC
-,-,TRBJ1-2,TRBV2,CASTLQGPSGGYTF,TGTGCCAGTACCCTACAGGGCCCTAGTGGTGGCTACACCTTC
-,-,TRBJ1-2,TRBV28,CASSRQASNYGYTF,TGTGCCAGCAGTCGACAGGCGTCTAACTATGGCTACACCTTC